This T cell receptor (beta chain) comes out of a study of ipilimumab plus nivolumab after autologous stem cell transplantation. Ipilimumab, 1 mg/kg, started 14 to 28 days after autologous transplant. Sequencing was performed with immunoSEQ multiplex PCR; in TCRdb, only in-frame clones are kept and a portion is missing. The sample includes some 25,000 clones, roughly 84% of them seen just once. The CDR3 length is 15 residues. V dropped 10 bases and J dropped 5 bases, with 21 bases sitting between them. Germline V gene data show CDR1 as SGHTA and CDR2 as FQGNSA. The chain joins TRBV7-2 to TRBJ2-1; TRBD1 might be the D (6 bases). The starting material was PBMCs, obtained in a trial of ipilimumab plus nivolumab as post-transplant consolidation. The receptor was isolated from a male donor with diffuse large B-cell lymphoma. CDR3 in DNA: TGTGCCACCCACAGGGCCCTTATATTTAACAATGAGCAGTTCTTC. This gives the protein CATHRALIFNNEQFF.